Detailed here is one T cell receptor (beta chain). This entry is derived from a study of blood T cell repertoires in COVID-19. Trimming left V 2 bases short and J 0 bases short, with 8 bases between. Germline values: CDR1 SGHTA, CDR2 FQGNSA. This CDR3 spans 15 amino acids. Here immunoSEQ multiplex PCR was the method, and the copy in TCRdb shows in-frame clones only, minus some. The sample lists about 670,000 clones; about 87% were seen once. This chain links TRBV7-2 with TRBJ2-1, with a possible D match to TRBD1 (6 bases). This clonotype was obtained from a woman between 18 and 29 years old with acute or convalescent COVID-19. Sample: peripheral blood. Written as DNA, the CDR3 is TGTGCCAGCAGCTTACGGGACAACTCCTACAATGAGCAGTTCTTC. This translates into CASSLRDNSYNEQFF.